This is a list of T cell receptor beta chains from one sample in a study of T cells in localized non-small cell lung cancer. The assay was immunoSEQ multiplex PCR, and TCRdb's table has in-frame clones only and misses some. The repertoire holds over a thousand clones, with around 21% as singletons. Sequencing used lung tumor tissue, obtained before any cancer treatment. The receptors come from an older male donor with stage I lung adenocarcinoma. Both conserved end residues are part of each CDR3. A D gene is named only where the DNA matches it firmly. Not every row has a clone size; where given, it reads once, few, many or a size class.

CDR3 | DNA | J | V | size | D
CASSPRRGARDKLFF | TGTGCCAGCAGCCCGAGACGGGGGGCGCGGGACAAACTGTTTTTT | TRBJ1-4 | TRBV9 | NA | NA
CASSYSYGGTVYNEQFF | TGTGCCAGCAGTTACTCATATGGCGGGACAGTCTACAATGAGCAGTTCTTC | TRBJ2-1 | TRBV6-8 | medium-sized | NA
CSVAVWGGVTGELFF | TGCAGCGTTGCGGTATGGGGGGGAGTCACCGGGGAGCTGTTTTTT | TRBJ2-2 | TRBV29-1 | NA | TRBD2
CASSLGGLSPIWGYTF | TGTGCCAGCAGCTTGGGGGGACTATCCCCTATCTGGGGCTACACCTTC | TRBJ1-2 | TRBV11-3 | NA | NA
CSVSTGGDEQFF | TGCAGCGTTTCGACAGGGGGGGATGAGCAGTTCTTC | TRBJ2-1 | TRBV29-1 | NA | TRBD1
CASGRVSNEKLFF | TGTGCCTCCGGGAGGGTTTCTAATGAAAAACTGTTTTTT | TRBJ1-4 | TRBV7-8 | few | NA
CASSNAPDSGELFF | TGTGCCAGCAGCAACGCCCCCGACAGTGGGGAGCTGTTTTTT | TRBJ2-2 | TRBV9 | medium-sized | NA
CSVGGGDYNEQFF | TGCAGCGTTGGAGGCGGGGACTACAATGAGCAGTTCTTC | TRBJ2-1 | TRBV29-1 | NA | NA
CASSLTGGTGELFF | TGCGCCAGCAGTTTGACAGGGGGAACCGGGGAGCTGTTTTTT | TRBJ2-2 | TRBV10-2 | NA | TRBD1
CASSYSGIYEQYF | TGTGCCAGCAGCTATAGCGGGATCTACGAGCAGTACTTC | TRBJ2-7 | TRBV7-2 | NA | TRBD2
CASSFTSYEQYF | TGTGCCAGCAGTTTTACTTCCTACGAGCAGTACTTC | TRBJ2-7 | TRBV9 | few | NA
CATSREGAGIAQHF | TGTGCCACCAGCAGAGAAGGGGCGGGGATAGCCCAGCATTTT | TRBJ1-5 | TRBV15 | few | NA
CASSLGTETVYNEQFF | TGTGCCAGCAGCTTGGGGACAGAAACAGTCTACAATGAGCAGTTCTTC | TRBJ2-1 | TRBV11-3 | few | TRBD1
CASSLDSAGVGNTIYF | TGCGCCAGCAGCTTGGACTCGGCAGGGGTTGGAAACACCATATATTTT | TRBJ1-3 | TRBV5-1 | NA | NA
CASSQGLALYEQYF | TGTGCCAGCAGCCAGGGACTAGCCCTCTACGAGCAGTACTTC | TRBJ2-7 | TRBV6-8 | few | TRBD2
CASSVEGLDTEAFF | TGTGCCAGCAGCGTAGAGGGGCTAGACACTGAAGCTTTCTTT | TRBJ1-1 | TRBV9 | NA | NA
CASSEAGTDTQYF | TGCGCCAGCAGCGAAGCGGGTACAGATACGCAGTATTTT | TRBJ2-3 | TRBV10-2 | few | NA
CAWKRGQGLLNTEAFF | TGTGCCTGGAAGCGAGGACAGGGACTTTTGAACACTGAAGCTTTCTTT | TRBJ1-1 | TRBV30 | NA | TRBD1
CASSLMGTGAPTDTQYF | TGTGCCAGCAGCTTGATGGGGACAGGGGCCCCCACAGATACGCAGTATTTT | TRBJ2-3 | TRBV7-8 | few | TRBD1
CASSVISSGNADTQYF | TGTGCCAGCAGCGTCATTTCCAGCGGGAATGCAGATACGCAGTATTTT | TRBJ2-3 | TRBV9 | few | TRBD2
CSIRLNRYEQYF | TGCAGCATTCGACTCAACCGCTACGAGCAGTACTTC | TRBJ2-7 | TRBV29-1 | NA | NA
CASSRPGELFF | TGTGCCAGCAGTCGACCCGGGGAGCTGTTTTTT | TRBJ2-2 | TRBV6-4 | few | NA
CASSIPREAGELFF | TGTGCCAGCAGCATCCCCAGGGAGGCCGGGGAGCTGTTTTTT | TRBJ2-2 | TRBV9 | medium-sized | NA
CASSLETATEAFF | TGCGCCAGCAGCTTGGAGACAGCCACTGAAGCTTTCTTT | TRBJ1-1 | TRBV23-1 | few | NA
CASSVEAGSSTDTQYF | TGTGCCAGCAGCGTCGAAGCGGGTTCTAGCACAGATACGCAGTATTTT | TRBJ2-3 | TRBV9 | NA | NA
CASRGSRGPSSYEQYF | TGTGCCAGCAGAGGTTCGCGCGGGCCGAGCTCCTACGAGCAGTACTTC | TRBJ2-7 | TRBV11-3 | medium-sized | NA
CASSWGRQLKKLFF | TGTGCCAGCAGTTGGGGACGACAGTTAAAAAAACTGTTTTTT | TRBJ1-4 | TRBV28 | NA | NA
CASSVGVREFEGPQHF | TGTGCCAGCAGCGTAGGAGTCAGGGAGTTTGAGGGGCCCCAGCATTTT | TRBJ1-5 | TRBV9 | NA | NA
CASSLTPFFRELFF | TGTGCCAGCAGCTTGACTCCCTTTTTCCGGGAGCTGTTTTTT | TRBJ2-2 | TRBV11-3 | NA | NA
CASLRGGQRNTGELFF | TGTGCCAGCCTAAGGGGAGGACAGAGGAACACCGGGGAGCTGTTTTTT | TRBJ2-2 | TRBV28 | NA | NA
CAWKKTGNTIYF | TGTGCCTGGAAGAAGACCGGAAACACCATATATTTT | TRBJ1-3 | TRBV30 | NA | NA
CASSPGTGSYEQYF | TGTGCCAGCAGTCCCGGGACAGGGTCCTACGAGCAGTACTTC | TRBJ2-7 | TRBV6-8 | few | TRBD1
CASSYSEGEQYF | TGTGCCAGCAGTTACTCGGAGGGCGAGCAGTACTTC | TRBJ2-7 | TRBV6-8 | few | NA